This record concerns one TCR beta chain sequence. V lost 4 bases, J lost 1 base, and 11 bases lay in between. Germline CDR1 and CDR2: SGHRS and YFSETQ. This CDR3 is built from 14 residues. Checkpoint therapy with ipilimumab 1 mg/kg began 14 to 28 days after transplant. Patients got 3 mg/kg IV nivolumab weeks 1, 4, 7, 10, then biweekly through week 26. These data are taken from a study of ipilimumab plus nivolumab after autologous stem cell transplantation. Study background: Median doses per patient: roughly 5 ipilimumab, fewer than ten nivolumab.

TCRdb's table, derived via immunoSEQ multiplex PCR, lists solely in-frame clones and lacks some. The table has about 15,000 clones, around 74% seen once. The sequencing used PBMCs, collected in a trial of ipilimumab plus nivolumab as post-transplant consolidation. The sequence came from a male donor with primary mediastinal lymphoma. V gene TRBV5-1 combines with J gene TRBJ1-1, with D perhaps TRBD1 (5 bases). The CDR3, as DNA: TGCGCCAGCAGCGAGGGGCTGGAGAACACTGAAGCTTTCTTT. The encoded protein is CASSEGLENTEAFF.